A selection of T cell receptor beta chains follows, all from one sample in a study of spatial heterogeneity in lung cancer. TCRdb re-analysed the 5' RACE reads in MiXCR, keeping a single row per CDR3 protein. Of 21,000 or so distinct CDR3 sequences listed, around 6% are singletons. Sequenced here: lung tumor tissue, sampled at surgery. The origin of the receptors is a male donor with early-stage non-small cell lung cancer. CDR3s leave out the opening cysteine and the closing phenylalanine or tryptophan. Each record gives: J gene, V gene, CDR3 protein.

TRBJ2-1	TRBV29-1	SVEDLTWGGPSLLPNEQF
TRBJ2-5	TRBV28	ASSLGSGGAQETQY
TRBJ1-1	TRBV7-9	ASSLGGANTEAF
TRBJ1-2	TRBV5-1	ASSLGPQYGYT
TRBJ2-2	TRBV7-6	ASTQRDGRATGELF
TRBJ1-6	TRBV15	ATSRRETLSPLH
TRBJ2-1	TRBV7-2	ASSWVQDSSYNEQF
TRBJ2-1	TRBV7-2	ASSPPGLASLNNEQF
TRBJ2-1	TRBV11-2	ASSPRGGAYNEQF
TRBJ2-1	TRBV6-2/TRBV6-3	ASIDGGKWGNEQF
TRBJ2-1	TRBV7-9	ASSSGPQSFYNEQF